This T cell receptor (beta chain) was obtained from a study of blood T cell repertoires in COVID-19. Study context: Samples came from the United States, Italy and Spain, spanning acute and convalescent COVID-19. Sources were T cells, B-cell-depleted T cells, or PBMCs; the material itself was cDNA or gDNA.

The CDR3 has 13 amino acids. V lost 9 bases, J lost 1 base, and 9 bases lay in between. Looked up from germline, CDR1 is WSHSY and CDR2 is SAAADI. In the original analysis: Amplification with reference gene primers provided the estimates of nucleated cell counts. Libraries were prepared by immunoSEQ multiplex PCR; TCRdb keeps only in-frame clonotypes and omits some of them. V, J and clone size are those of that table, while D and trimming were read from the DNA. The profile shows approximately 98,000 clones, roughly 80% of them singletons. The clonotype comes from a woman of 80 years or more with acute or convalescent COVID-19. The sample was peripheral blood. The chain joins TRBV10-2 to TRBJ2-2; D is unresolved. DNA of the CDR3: TGCGCCAGTTACGGGTTGAACACCGGGGAGCTGTTTTTT. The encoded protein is CASYGLNTGELFF.